This TCR beta chain was captured in a study of CD8+ T cells in alopecia areata. For the study at large: Treated individuals took tofacitinib by mouth, 5 to 10 mg twice daily.

V was pared by 4 bases and J by 4 bases, with 17 bases between. Germline V gene data show CDR1 as SGHRS and CDR2 as YFSETQ. CDR3 size: 15 residues. As to treatment: oral pan-JAK inhibitor, 5-10 mg twice daily. Collected material from alopecia areata patients comprised lesional scalp punch biopsies and peripheral blood. General study results and limits: The study found that many expanded lesional clones persisted in scalp and blood during tofacitinib. Normal-skin resident alphabeta T cells also appear among scalp sample sequences.

Notes on this clone: Antigen: not known.

Once RNA had been extracted, it was reverse transcribed into cDNA to act as the sequencing template. Some clones are missing from TCRdb's copy, which holds only in-frame ones; the method was immunoSEQ multiplex PCR. Counted here are 150,000 to 200,000 clones, 55% to 75% occurring once; the ten biggest clones make up roughly 5%. The sequenced sample was CD4+ T cells sorted from blood, obtained at week 24, from a patient treated with tofacitinib. The receptor was isolated from a human donor with alopecia areata. This chain links TRBV5-1 with TRBJ2-5; D might be TRBD1 (6 bases). CDR3 region: CASSPSGTPRETQYF. CDR3 in DNA: TGCGCCAGCAGCCCATCCGGGACACCCAGAGAGACCCAGTACTTC.